This passage covers 15 T cell receptor beta chains from one sample sequenced in a study of lymphopenia after photon versus proton radiotherapy. Sequenced by immunoSEQ multiplex PCR; TCRdb stores in-frame clones only, minus some. The sample contains some 29,000 clones, over 75% of which appear only once. Sequencing used peripheral blood, obtained from a patient treated with photon-based radiotherapy. Source of these receptors: a man aged 50 or older with gastric cancer.

The V call is TRBV2, the J call TRBJ2-3, with 15 bases identical to TRBD2. The CDR3 has 17 amino acids. The trim removed 8 bases at V and 1 base at J, leaving 7 bases unmatched. Germline assignment: CDR1 SNHLY and CDR2 FYNNEI. The CDR3 is CASRRTSGGAGTDTQYF. CDR3 DNA: TGTGCCAGCCGGAGGACTAGCGGGGGGGCAGGCACAGATACGCAGTATTTT.

The chain couples TRBV7-8 to TRBJ2-2, with a weak D call TRBD1 (5 bases). Germline CDR1 and CDR2: SGHVS and FQNEAQ. This CDR3 contains 13 residues. Between the trimmed V and J ends, which lost 9 bases and 1 base, there was a span of 9 bases. The CDR3 sequence is CASSRVNTGELFF. The DNA for the CDR3 is TGTGCCAGTAGCAGGGTGAACACCGGGGAGCTGTTTTTT.

In regard to this clone: Its ends do not fully match the called genes, so a read error is possible. This chain connects TRBV7-8 to TRBJ1-3; D possibly corresponds to TRBD1 (6 bases). Germline V gene data show CDR1 as SGHVS and CDR2 as FQNEAQ. This CDR3 region has 14 residues. As DNA, the CDR3 is TGTGCCAGCAGATTAGGGGGGCGCCTGGACACCATATATTTT. The encoded protein is CASRLGGRLDTIYF. The complete variable domain, with remaining parts taken from reference TRBV7-8 and TRBJ1-3, reads GAGVSQSPRYKVAKRGQDVALRCDPISGHVSLFWYQQALGQGPEFLTYFQNEAQLDKSGLPSDRFFAERPEGSVSTLKIQRTQQEDSAVYLCASRLGGRLDTIYFGEGSWLTVV.

V gene TRBV9 combines with J gene TRBJ2-2; D might be TRBD2 (6 bases). The germline CDR1 and CDR2 sequences are SGDLS and YYNGEE. Trimming removed 0 bases at V and 13 bases at J, with 16 bases between. The CDR3 is made up of 14 amino acids. CDR3 residues: CASSVAGDSLGLFF. CDR3 sequence (DNA): TGTGCCAGCAGCGTAGCGGGGGACTCCCTCGGGCTGTTTTTT.

V usage is TRBV25-1 and J usage is TRBJ2-2, with unresolved D. Trimming shortened V by 4 bases and J by 5 bases, and 8 bases separated the two germline ends. Per the germline V gene, CDR1 is MGHDK and CDR2 is SYGVNS. CDR3 length: 13 amino acids. The CDR3 loop is CASSARETGELFF. The CDR3 DNA sequence: TGTGCCAGCAGTGCAAGGGAAACCGGGGAGCTGTTTTTT.

This clone occurred a few times. The genes are TRBV29-1 and TRBJ2-5, with TRBD1 as a possible D gene (6 bases). V dropped 5 bases and J dropped 0 bases, with 7 bases sitting between them. The CDR3 has 12 residues. The germline gives CDR1 SQVTM, CDR2 ANQGSEA. The CDR3 loop is CSVRGNQETQYF. The CDR3 DNA is TGCAGCGTTAGGGGGAACCAAGAGACCCAGTACTTC.

This sequence joins TRBV5-4 and TRBJ2-7; D may be TRBD2 (5 bases). V was pared by 5 bases and J by 3 bases, with 15 bases between. CDR1 and CDR2 from the germline V gene are SGHNT and YYREEE (reference sequence). There are 14 residues in the CDR3. The CDR3 nucleotides read TGTGCCAGCAGGTCTGAGTGGGAGCGCTACGAGCAGTACGTC. Protein product: CASRSEWERYEQYV.

The chain carries TRBV2 and TRBJ1-2; D gene uncertain. This CDR3 region has 12 residues. Trimming pared 5 bases from V and 8 bases from J, leaving 12 bases between. Germline lookup yields CDR1 SNHLY and CDR2 FYNNEI. The CDR3 bases are TGTGCCAGCAGTTTAGGTACTGGCGGCTACACCTTC. Translation gives CASSLGTGGYTF.

The gene calls are TRBV5-1 and TRBJ1-2, with 12 nucleotides matching TRBD1. The V gene end was trimmed by 0 bases and the J gene end by 6 bases; junction bases not matched to a gene: 6. The germline gives CDR1 SGHRS, CDR2 YFSETQ. The CDR3 sequence is 16 residues long. CDR3 sequence (DNA): TGCGCCAGCAGCTTGGTTGCCCGGGACAGGGGGCATGGCTACACCTTC. Protein: CASSLVARDRGHGYTF.

The chain combines TRBV5-1 with TRBJ2-2; unclear D gene. Germline V gene sequence: CDR1 SGHRS, CDR2 YFSETQ. V lost 2 bases and J 2 bases, leaving 13 bases between the germline ends. The CDR3 covers 16 residues. The CDR3 nucleotides are TGCGCCAGCAGCTTATCTTCACTGCTAAACACCGGGGAGCTGTTTTTT. It translates to CASSLSSLLNTGELFF.

This clone was recorded a few times. The chain combines TRBV2 with TRBJ2-3; possible D gene TRBD2, 7 bases. CDR1 is SNHLY and CDR2 is FYNNEI in the germline V gene. Trimming left V 3 bases short and J 2 bases short, with 12 bases between. The CDR3 covers 15 residues. The CDR3 bases are TGTGCCAGCAGTGACCCGGGGGGCCCCACAGATACGCAGTATTTT. Protein: CASSDPGGPTDTQYF. Looking up the rest from reference TRBV2 and TRBJ2-3 gives the full variable domain: EPEVTQTPSHQVTQMGQEVILRCVPISNHLYFYWYRQILGQKVEFLVSFYNNEISEKSEIFDDQFSVERPDGSNFTLKIRSTKLEDSAMYFCASSDPGGPTDTQYFGPGTRLTVL.

This chain links TRBV19 with TRBJ1-2, with 9 bases aligning to TRBD1. This CDR3 is 15 amino acids long. Germline lookup yields CDR1 LNHDA and CDR2 SQIVND (reference sequence). The trim removed 0 bases at V and 6 bases at J, leaving 5 bases unmatched. The CDR3 region is CASSIDPGQGNGYTF. The CDR3 region has the DNA TGTGCCAGTAGTATAGATCCCGGACAGGGGAATGGCTACACCTTC. The complete variable domain, with remaining parts taken from reference TRBV19 and TRBJ1-2, reads DGGITQSPKYLFRKEGQNVTLSCEQNLNHDAMYWYRQDPGQGLRLIYYSQIVNDFQKGDIAEGYSVSREKKESFPLTVTSAQKNPTAFYLCASSIDPGQGNGYTFGSGTRLTVV.

The V and J genes are TRBV6-1 and TRBJ2-2; maybe TRBD1 (5 bases). The CDR3 loop spans 14 amino acids. In germline, CDR1 is MNHNS, CDR2 SASEGT. V dropped 8 bases and J dropped 2 bases, with 12 bases sitting between them. CDR3 DNA: TGTGCCAGCCGGCGAGGACAAAACACCGGGGAGCTGTTTTTT. As protein: CASRRGQNTGELFF.

The rearrangement joins TRBV6-5 to TRBJ2-7; 11 bases agree with TRBD1. Germline V gene data show CDR1 as MNHEY and CDR2 as SVGAGI. The CDR3 sequence is 14 residues long. V dropped 6 bases and J dropped 2; count of bases not matched to a gene: 3. The CDR3 protein is CASSRTGGPYEQYV. For the CDR3, the DNA is TGTGCCAGCAGCCGGACAGGGGGCCCCTACGAGCAGTACGTC.

J is TRBJ1-3 and V is TRBV9; possible D gene TRBD1, 6 bases. The CDR3 has 15 amino acids. Trimming pared 3 bases from V and 0 bases from J, leaving 10 bases between. Germline V lookup: CDR1 SGDLS, CDR2 YYNGEE. The CDR3 here is CASSAGTPSGNTIYF. Written as DNA, the CDR3 is TGTGCCAGCAGCGCAGGGACACCCTCTGGAAACACCATATATTTT. Full variable domain (outside the CDR3, taken from reference TRBV9 and TRBJ1-3): DSGVTQTPKHLITATGQRVTLRCSPRSGDLSVYWYQQSLDQGLQFLIQYYNGEERAKGNILERFSAQQFPDLHSELNLSSLELGDSALYFCASSAGTPSGNTIYFGEGSWLTVV.